The 5 T cell receptor beta chains in this list originate from one sample, sequenced in a study of regulatory T cells in long-lasting Graves disease. TCR beta libraries were built with iRepertoire HTBI primers and Arm-PCR of CDR3 regions. TCRdb called the multiplex PCR reads again in MiXCR, with one record for every CDR3 protein. The table includes fewer than 400,000 distinct CDR3 sequences, 15% to 20% detected once. Time point defined: persistent/refractory GD, antithyroid drugs over 5 years with positive TRAb. Scientists built the TCR library using RNA that was extracted from PBMCs. The specimen was peripheral blood mononuclear cells (PBMCs), collected when the disease was refractory, from a patient treated with antithyroid drugs. These receptors all stem from a female donor with Graves disease.

In its sample, this clonotype was seen many times. This chain uses TRBV29-1 with TRBJ1-2, with 8 bases lining up with TRBD1. The J segment lost 4 bases and the V segment lost 6 bases, leaving 7 bases of the junction unmatched. The CDR3 totals 13 residues. CDR1 and CDR2 (germline): SQVTM, ANQGSEA. The CDR3 coding sequence is TGCAGCGTGACAGGGGCCCTGGTCTATGGCTACACCTTC. Its protein is CSVTGALVYGYTF.

The rearrangement links TRBV6-5 to TRBJ2-3; 7 bases fit TRBD2. The ends lost 4 bases at V and 6 bases at J; junction bases unmatched: 10. Germline CDR1 reads MNHEY; CDR2 reads SVGAGI. The CDR3 has 15 residues. The CDR3: CASSWGGREEDTQYF. CDR3 DNA: TGTGCCAGCAGTTGGGGTGGGAGGGAGGAGGATACGCAGTATTTT.

In this sample, this clonotype turned up many times. This chain links TRBV28 with TRBJ1-4, with D unclear. CDR1 and CDR2 from the germline V gene are MDHEN and SYDVKM. Trimming removed 7 bases from V and 4 bases from J, with 13 bases in between. This CDR3 region has 14 residues. The CDR3 coding sequence is TGTGCCAGCACCCCCGGAGGAGGTAATGAAAAACTGTTTTTT. Protein product: CASTPGGGNEKLFF.

This clonotype was seen many times. The J gene is TRBJ2-7, the V gene TRBV28; TRBD2 matches 8 bases. Germline trimming cut 6 bases from V and 0 bases from J; bases unmatched to any gene: 19. CDR3 length: 19 residues. CDR1 and CDR2 (germline): MDHEN, SYDVKM. CDR3 in amino acids: CASSPGWGAQLAVSYEQYF. The CDR3 nucleotides read TGTGCCAGCAGCCCAGGATGGGGGGCTCAACTAGCGGTCTCCTACGAGCAGTACTTC.

This clonotype was found many times. The rearrangement uses TRBV20-1 and TRBJ2-1; 7 bases match TRBD2. J lost 7 bases, V lost 3 bases, and 12 bases had no gene match. The CDR3 length is 15 residues. Germline V gives CDR1 DFQATT, CDR2 SNEGSKA (reference sequence). The CDR3 loop reads CSASVVGGGVNEQFF. CDR3 in DNA: TGCAGTGCTAGCGTCGTCGGCGGGGGAGTGAATGAGCAGTTCTTC.